The 20 T cell receptor beta chains listed next were all sequenced from one sample in a study of blood T cells in healthy people across ages (dated by TCRdb to about 2015). Library creation used 5' RACE. A second about 7 to 12 cycle PCR used a sample-barcoded 5' primer and a J-beta primer mix. Through fastp at Q25 and MiXCR, TCRdb rebuilt clones from the public reads, retaining in-frame beta chains. When rows share a CDR3 protein, they turn into one entry using the most common DNA and genes. A total of fewer than 2 million distinct CDR3 sequences appear in this sample, about two fifths of them only once. In total, the top ten clones hold 23% of the sample. The sample taken for sequencing was blood. These receptor sequences come from a human donor in good health.

On this clonotype itself: The junction departs from the called germline gene at one end, perhaps through a read error. The chain recombines TRBV10-3 with TRBJ2-5, with TRBD1 matching 7 bases. There are 16 residues in the CDR3. Germline CDR1 ENHRY, CDR2 SYGVKD. The CDR3 is CAVSEDGTVDGETQYF. The CDR3, as DNA: TGTGCCGTCAGTGAGGACGGGACAGTCGACGGAGAGACCCAGTACTTC.

As for this clonotype: One end of the junction does not line up with germline, which may come from a read error. The V and J genes are TRBV5-1 and TRBJ1-2; D is ambiguous. This CDR3 has 14 residues. The germline V gene encodes CDR1 SGHRS and CDR2 YFSETQ. The DNA for the CDR3 is TGCGCCAGCAGTTTGGTGGAGGGATACGGTGGCTACACCTTC. The encoded protein is CASSLVEGYGGYTF.

This chain links TRBV15 with TRBJ2-3; D is possibly TRBD1 or TRBD2 (6 bases each). Trimming left V 1 base short and J 6 bases short, with 14 bases between. CDR1 is LNHNV and CDR2 is YYDKDF in the germline V gene (reference sequence). The CDR3 is 15 residues long. The CDR3 is CATSRGGTFDDTQYF. CDR3 DNA sequence: TGTGCCACCAGCAGAGGCGGGACATTCGACGATACGCAGTATTTT. Complete variable domain (other parts from reference TRBV15 and TRBJ2-3): DAMVIQNPRYQVTQFGKPVTLSCSQTLNHNVMYWYQQKSSQAPKLLFHYYDKDFNNEADTPDNFQSRRPNTSFCFLDIRSPGLGDTAMYLCATSRGGTFDDTQYFGPGTRLTVL.

This clonotype was detected only a few times. CDR3 in DNA: TGTGCCAGCAGTTTGTCCCGTAGGATTAATTCACCCCTCCACTTT. This gives the protein CASSLSRRINSPLHF. The chain carries TRBV12-3 or TRBV12-4 and TRBJ1-6, with no clear D. The CDR3 has 15 amino acids. V lost 3 bases and J lost 6, with 12 bases in between.

The chain combines TRBV5-5 with TRBJ2-1, with 9 bases matching TRBD1. Germline CDR1 reads SGHKS; CDR2 reads YYEKEE (reference sequence). The ends lost 1 base at V and 7 bases at J; junction bases unmatched: 6. The CDR3 sequence is 15 residues long. The CDR3 region is CASSLTTGGWNEQFF. In DNA form, the CDR3 reads TGTGCCAGCAGCTTGACGACAGGGGGGTGGAATGAGCAGTTCTTC.

A few counts support this clonotype. This chain links TRBV2 with TRBJ2-5; perhaps TRBD2 as D (5 bases). The CDR3 runs to 12 residues. V was cut by 7 bases and J by 5 bases, with 11 bases left in between. Germline CDR1 is SNHLY and CDR2 is FYNNEI. This CDR3 is CASTGLGETQYF. The CDR3 DNA is TGTGCCAGCACCGGACTCGGGGAGACCCAGTACTTC.

The chain carries TRBV15 and TRBJ2-7; 11 bases map to TRBD2. Trimming cost V 0 bases and J 5 bases; bases outside gene matches: 6. Germline loops: CDR1 LNHNV, CDR2 YYDKDF (reference sequence). The CDR3 totals 16 residues. The CDR3 loop reads CATSRDELAGDHEQYF. CDR3 coding DNA: TGTGCCACCAGCAGAGACGAACTAGCGGGGGACCACGAGCAGTACTTC. The variable domain in full, completed from reference TRBV15 and TRBJ2-7, reads DAMVIQNPRYQVTQFGKPVTLSCSQTLNHNVMYWYQQKSSQAPKLLFHYYDKDFNNEADTPDNFQSRRPNTSFCFLDIRSPGLGDTAMYLCATSRDELAGDHEQYFGPGTRLTVT.

The sample holds many counts of this clonotype. V gene TRBV7-2 combines with J gene TRBJ2-3; 8 positions match TRBD2. After removal of 3 bases from V and 5 bases from J, the junction contained 4 bases not matched to a gene. This CDR3 is 14 amino acids long. Germline CDR1 and CDR2: SGHTA and FQGNSA. CDR3 sequence (DNA): TGTGCCAGCAGCTTTGGACTAGCTGTAGATACGCAGTATTTT. Translated: CASSFGLAVDTQYF.

V usage is TRBV4-3 and J usage is TRBJ1-1, with D uncertain. Per germline, CDR1 LGHNA and CDR2 YSLEER. The CDR3 sequence is 15 residues long. V lost 0 bases, J lost 0 bases, and 8 bases lay in between. The CDR3 reads CASSQEWVLNTEAFF. Here the CDR3 DNA reads TGCGCCAGCAGCCAAGAATGGGTCCTGAACACTGAAGCTTTCTTT.

The CDR3 region is CAIHTGSGSYEQYF. The DNA for the CDR3 is TGTGCCATTCATACAGGGTCGGGCTCCTACGAGCAGTACTTC. This sequence joins TRBV6-1 and TRBJ2-7; possibly TRBD1 for D (6 bases). Germline CDR1 and CDR2: MNHNS and SASEGT. V lost 10 bases and J 0 bases, leaving 16 bases between the germline ends. The CDR3 runs to 14 residues.

This clonotype was observed a handful of times. J is TRBJ2-7 and V is TRBV20-1, with a possible D match to TRBD2 (6 bases). The CDR3 is 16 amino acids. The germline CDR1 and CDR2 sequences are DFQATT and SNEGSKA (reference sequence). The V gene lost 2 bases and the J gene lost 7 bases, with 24 bases spanning the gap. As DNA, the CDR3 is TGCAGTGCTAGAAATGGGAACGAAGGCTCGGGGGTGGAGCAGTACTTC. It specifies CSARNGNEGSGVEQYF.

This sequence joins TRBV10-3 and TRBJ1-4; D might be TRBD1 (5 bases). V lost 5 bases to trimming and J lost 2 bases, with 12 bases between them. CDR3 length: 15 residues. Germline loops: CDR1 ENHRY, CDR2 SYGVKD. The DNA of the CDR3 is TGTGCCATCAGTCCCCGGGGCAGCACTAATGAAAAACTGTTTTTT. This translates into CAISPRGSTNEKLFF.

The chain links TRBV28 to TRBJ2-5, with a weak D call TRBD2 (7 bases). V gave up 6 bases and J gave up 1 base, with 18 bases separating them. CDR3 length equals 16 residues. Germline CDR1 is MDHEN and CDR2 is SYDVKM. The CDR3 loop is CASSPRGTTIQETQYF. CDR3 sequence (DNA): TGTGCCAGCAGCCCGCGGGGGACAACCATCCAAGAGACCCAGTACTTC. Variable domain in full (rest from reference TRBV28 and TRBJ2-5): DVKVTQSSRYLVKRTGEKVFLECVQDMDHENMFWYRQDPGLGLRLIYFSYDVKMKEKGDIPEGYSVSREKKERFSLILESASTNQTSMYLCASSPRGTTIQETQYFGPGTRLLVL.

Comments on this clonotype: It may be a read error: a sequence one base away is much more abundant. The chain combines TRBV12-3 or TRBV12-4 with TRBJ2-1; 14 bases line up with TRBD2. CDR3 length: 16 amino acids. The CDR3 loop is CAGSSRTSGGNNEQFF. In DNA, the CDR3 is TGTGCCGGCAGTTCCCGGACTAGCGGGGGGAACAATGAGCAGTTCTTC.

In its sample, this clonotype was seen once. Germline is not matched at one junction end, which may reflect a read error. The gene calls are TRBV20-1 and TRBJ2-4; 8 bases fit TRBD2. The CDR3 contains 14 residues. Germline values: CDR1 DFQATT, CDR2 SNEGSKA (reference sequence). CDR3 amino acids: CSARDPGGANILYF. CDR3 sequence (DNA): TGCAGTGCTAGAGATCCCGGGGGGGCAAACATTCTGTACTTC.

This clonotype was detected only a few times. The CDR3 region is CASSGTPFEKLFF. The CDR3 DNA follows: TGTGCCAGCAGCGGGACCCCTTTCGAAAAACTGTTTTTT. The chain recombines TRBV2 with TRBJ1-4, with D possibly being TRBD1 (5 bases). From germline, CDR1 is SNHLY and CDR2 FYNNEI. The V and J ends lost 6 bases and 8 bases respectively, with 13 bases between them. The CDR3 runs 13 residues.

The gene calls are TRBV6-2 or TRBV6-3 and TRBJ2-7; D uncertain. The CDR3 spans 16 residues. The ends were cut back, 2 bases at V and 0 bases at J, with 14 bases in the middle. CDR1 is MNHEY, CDR2 SVGEGT, per germline. CDR3 coding DNA: TGTGCCAGCAGTTACACTCGACAAAGGAGCTCCTACGAGCAGTACTTC. Translated: CASSYTRQRSSYEQYF.

This chain joins TRBV7-6 and TRBJ1-2; D gene unclear. Germline assignment: CDR1 SGHVS and CDR2 FNYEAQ. The CDR3 covers 15 residues. V lost 1 base, J lost 0 bases, and 9 bases lay in between. CDR3 sequence: CASSLEAAPNYGYTF. The CDR3 nucleotides read TGTGCCAGCAGCTTAGAGGCGGCACCTAACTATGGCTACACCTTC.

The V call is TRBV7-2, the J call TRBJ1-2, with TRBD1 as a possible D gene (6 bases). Germline CDR1 SGHTA, CDR2 FQGNSA. This CDR3 comprises 14 residues. Trimming removed 5 bases from V and 6 bases from J, with 16 bases in between. CDR3 residues: CASSLYRVSDGYTF. The CDR3 nucleotides are TGTGCCAGCAGCCTTTACAGGGTGTCGGATGGCTACACCTTC.

The chain has TRBV2 and TRBJ1-2; D gene ambiguous. The germline V gene has CDR1 SNHLY and CDR2 FYNNEI. The ends were cut back, 3 bases at V and 3 bases at J, with 5 bases in the middle. The CDR3 consists of 12 residues. The CDR3 DNA reads as TGTGCCAGCAGTGATGGGGACTATGGCTACACCTTC. Translating gives CASSDGDYGYTF.